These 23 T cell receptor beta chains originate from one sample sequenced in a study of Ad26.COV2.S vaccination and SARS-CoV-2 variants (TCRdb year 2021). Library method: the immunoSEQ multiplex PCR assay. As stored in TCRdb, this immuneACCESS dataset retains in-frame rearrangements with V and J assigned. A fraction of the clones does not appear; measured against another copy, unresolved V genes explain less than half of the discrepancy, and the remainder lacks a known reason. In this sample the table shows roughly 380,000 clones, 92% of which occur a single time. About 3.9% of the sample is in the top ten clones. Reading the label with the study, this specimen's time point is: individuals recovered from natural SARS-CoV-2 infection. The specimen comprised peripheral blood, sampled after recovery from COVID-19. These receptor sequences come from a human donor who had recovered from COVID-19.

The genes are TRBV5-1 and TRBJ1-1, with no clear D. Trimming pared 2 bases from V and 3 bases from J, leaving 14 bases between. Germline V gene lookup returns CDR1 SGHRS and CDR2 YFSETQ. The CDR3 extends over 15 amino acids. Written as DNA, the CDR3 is TGCGCCAGCAGCTTTGTTCGCAACGGGGACACTGAAGCTTTCTTT. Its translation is CASSFVRNGDTEAFF.

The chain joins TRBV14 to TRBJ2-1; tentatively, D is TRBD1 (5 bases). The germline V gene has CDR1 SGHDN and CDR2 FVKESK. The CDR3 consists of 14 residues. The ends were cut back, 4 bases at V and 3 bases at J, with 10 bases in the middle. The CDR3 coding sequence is TGTGCCAGCAGCCTAGGGGTCTTCTACAATGAGCAGTTCTTC. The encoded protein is CASSLGVFYNEQFF.

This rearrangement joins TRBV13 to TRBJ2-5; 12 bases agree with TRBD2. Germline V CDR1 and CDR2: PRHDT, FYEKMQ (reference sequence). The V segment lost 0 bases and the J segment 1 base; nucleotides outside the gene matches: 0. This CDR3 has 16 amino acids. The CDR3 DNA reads TGTGCCAGCAGCTTAGGGACTAGCGGGAGCCAAGAGACCCAGTACTTC. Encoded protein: CASSLGTSGSQETQYF.

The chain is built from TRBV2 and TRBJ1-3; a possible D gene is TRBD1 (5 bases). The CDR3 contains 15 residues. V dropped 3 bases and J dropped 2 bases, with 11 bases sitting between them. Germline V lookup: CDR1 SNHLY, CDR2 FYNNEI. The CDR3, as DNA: TGTGCCAGCAGTGACCCCCGACAGCCTGGAAACACCATATATTTT. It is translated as CASSDPRQPGNTIYF.

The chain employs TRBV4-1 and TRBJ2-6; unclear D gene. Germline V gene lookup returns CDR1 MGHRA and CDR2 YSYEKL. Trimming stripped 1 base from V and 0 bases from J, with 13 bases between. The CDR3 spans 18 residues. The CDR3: CASSQVSVPLSGANVLTF. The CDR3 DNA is TGCGCCAGCAGCCAAGTTTCAGTTCCCCTCTCTGGGGCCAACGTCCTGACTTTC.

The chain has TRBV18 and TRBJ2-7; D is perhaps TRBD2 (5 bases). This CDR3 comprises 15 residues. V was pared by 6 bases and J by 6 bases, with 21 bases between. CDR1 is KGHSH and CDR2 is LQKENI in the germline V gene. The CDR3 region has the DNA TGTGCCAGCTCGCCCCCGGGAAGGGCCCTTATCGAGCAGTACTTC. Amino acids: CASSPPGRALIEQYF.

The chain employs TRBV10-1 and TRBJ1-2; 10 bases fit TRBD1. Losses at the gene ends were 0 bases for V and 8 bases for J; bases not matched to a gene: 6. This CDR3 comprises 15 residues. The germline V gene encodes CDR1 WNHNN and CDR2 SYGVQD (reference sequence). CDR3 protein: CASSESRTGGSGYTF. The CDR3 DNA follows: TGCGCCAGCAGTGAGTCGCGGACAGGGGGAAGCGGCTACACCTTC.

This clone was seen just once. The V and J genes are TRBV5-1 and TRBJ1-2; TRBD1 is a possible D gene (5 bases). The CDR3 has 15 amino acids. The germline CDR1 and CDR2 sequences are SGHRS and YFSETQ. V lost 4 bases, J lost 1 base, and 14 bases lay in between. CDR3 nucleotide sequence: TGCGCCAGCAGCCCTAACTCGGGGGGTAACTATGGCTACACCTTC. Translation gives CASSPNSGGNYGYTF.

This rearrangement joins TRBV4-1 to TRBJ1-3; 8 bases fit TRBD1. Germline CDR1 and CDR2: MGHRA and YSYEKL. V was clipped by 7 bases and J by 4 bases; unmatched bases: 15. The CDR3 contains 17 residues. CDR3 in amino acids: CASTRAMTGVEGNTIYF. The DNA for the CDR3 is TGCGCCAGCACCAGGGCTATGACAGGGGTGGAAGGAAACACCATATATTTT.

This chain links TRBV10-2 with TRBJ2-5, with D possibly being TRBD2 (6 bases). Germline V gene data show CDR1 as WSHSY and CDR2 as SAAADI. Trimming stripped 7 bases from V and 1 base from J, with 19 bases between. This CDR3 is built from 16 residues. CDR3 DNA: TGCGCCAGCATGTCGCGGGGAGGAGCCGGCCAAGAGACCCAGTACTTC. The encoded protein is CASMSRGGAGQETQYF.

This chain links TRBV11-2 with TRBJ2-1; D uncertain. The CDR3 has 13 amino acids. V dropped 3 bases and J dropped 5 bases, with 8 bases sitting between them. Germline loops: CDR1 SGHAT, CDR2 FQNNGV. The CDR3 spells CASSLNYDNEQFF. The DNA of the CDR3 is TGTGCCAGCAGCTTGAACTACGACAATGAGCAGTTCTTC. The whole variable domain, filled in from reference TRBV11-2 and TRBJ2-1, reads EAGVAQSPRYKIIEKRQSVAFWCNPISGHATLYWYQQILGQGPKLLIQFQNNGVVDDSQLPKDRFSAERLKGVDSTLKIQPAKLEDSAVYLCASSLNYDNEQFFGPGTRLTVL.

Here the CDR3 DNA reads TGTGCCAGCAGCTCTAGTCGGGGGGCGGGTAATGAAAAACTGTTTTTT. Encoded protein: CASSSSRGAGNEKLFF. The chain recombines TRBV7-8 with TRBJ1-4, with D possibly matching TRBD1 (6 bases). V lost 4 bases and J 4 bases, leaving 16 bases between the germline ends. Germline CDR1 is SGHVS and CDR2 is FQNEAQ. This CDR3 has 16 residues.

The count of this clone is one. The CDR3 protein is CASTRGTEAFF. Written as DNA, the CDR3 is TGTGCCAGTACGAGGGGGACTGAAGCTTTCTTT. The V gene is TRBV19, the J gene TRBJ1-1, with a possible D match to TRBD1 (6 bases). V was cut by 7 bases and J by 5 bases, with 8 bases left in between. Per germline, CDR1 LNHDA and CDR2 SQIVND (reference sequence). CDR3 size: 11 residues.

This CDR3 reads CASSSRQGGTEQFF. The CDR3 DNA reads as TGTGCCAGCAGCTCACGACAGGGGGGTACTGAGCAGTTCTTC. The chain employs TRBV7-2 and TRBJ2-1; 9 bases align to TRBD1. The CDR3 totals 14 residues. In germline, CDR1 is SGHTA, CDR2 FQGNSA. The junction had 7 bases not matched to a gene; V was cut back by 4 bases and J by 9 bases.

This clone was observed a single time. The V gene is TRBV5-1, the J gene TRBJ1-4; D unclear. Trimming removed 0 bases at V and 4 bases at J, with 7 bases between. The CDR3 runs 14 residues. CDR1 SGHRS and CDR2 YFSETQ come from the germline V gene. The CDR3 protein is CASSLGWRNEKLFF. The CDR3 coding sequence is TGCGCCAGCAGCTTGGGGTGGCGTAATGAAAAACTGTTTTTT.

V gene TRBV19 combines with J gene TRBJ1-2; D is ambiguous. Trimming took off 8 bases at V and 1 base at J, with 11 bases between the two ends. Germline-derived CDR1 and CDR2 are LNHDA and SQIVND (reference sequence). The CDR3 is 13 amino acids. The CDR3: CASSINLNYGYTF. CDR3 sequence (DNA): TGTGCCAGTTCCATAAACCTTAACTATGGCTACACCTTC.

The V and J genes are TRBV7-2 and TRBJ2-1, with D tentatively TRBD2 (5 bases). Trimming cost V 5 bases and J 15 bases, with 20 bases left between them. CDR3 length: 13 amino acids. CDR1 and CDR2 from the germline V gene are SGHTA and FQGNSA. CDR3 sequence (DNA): TGTGCCAGCAGCAGAGAACGGACTGAGAATGCGTTCTTC. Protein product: CASSRERTENAFF.

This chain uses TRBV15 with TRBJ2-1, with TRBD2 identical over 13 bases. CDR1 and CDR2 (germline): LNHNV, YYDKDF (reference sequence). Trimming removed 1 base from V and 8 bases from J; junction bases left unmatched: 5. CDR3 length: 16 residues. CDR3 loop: CATSRGLAGGRDEQFF. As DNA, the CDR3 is TGTGCCACCAGCAGAGGACTAGCGGGGGGCAGGGATGAGCAGTTCTTC. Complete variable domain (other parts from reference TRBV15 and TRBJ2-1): DAMVIQNPRYQVTQFGKPVTLSCSQTLNHNVMYWYQQKSSQAPKLLFHYYDKDFNNEADTPDNFQSRRPNTSFCFLDIRSPGLGDTAMYLCATSRGLAGGRDEQFFGPGTRLTVL.

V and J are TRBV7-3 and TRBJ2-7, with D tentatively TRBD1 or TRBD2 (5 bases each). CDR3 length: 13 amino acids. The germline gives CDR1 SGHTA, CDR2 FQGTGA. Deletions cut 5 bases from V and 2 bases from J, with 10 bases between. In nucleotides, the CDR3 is TGTGCCAGCAGCCCAAGGGGACCCTACGAGCAGTACTTC. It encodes CASSPRGPYEQYF.

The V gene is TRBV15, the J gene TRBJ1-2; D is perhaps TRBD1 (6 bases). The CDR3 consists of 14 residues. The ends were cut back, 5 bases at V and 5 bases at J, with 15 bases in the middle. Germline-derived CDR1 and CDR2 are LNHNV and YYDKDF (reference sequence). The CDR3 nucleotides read TGTGCCACCAGCGTTCGAGAGACAGGATATGGCTACACCTTC. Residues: CATSVRETGYGYTF.

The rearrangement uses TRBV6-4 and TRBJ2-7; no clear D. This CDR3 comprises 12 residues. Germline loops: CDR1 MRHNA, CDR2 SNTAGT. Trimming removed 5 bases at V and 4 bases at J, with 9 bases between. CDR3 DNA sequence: TGTGCCAGCAGTACCAACAGTTACGAGCAGTACTTC. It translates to CASSTNSYEQYF.

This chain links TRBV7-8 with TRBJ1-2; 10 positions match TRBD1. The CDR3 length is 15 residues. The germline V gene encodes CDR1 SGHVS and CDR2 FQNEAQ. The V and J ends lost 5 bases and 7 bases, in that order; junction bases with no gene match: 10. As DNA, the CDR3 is TGTGCCAGCAGCCCGGGACAGGGGAGGTACGGTGGCTACACCTTC. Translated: CASSPGQGRYGGYTF.

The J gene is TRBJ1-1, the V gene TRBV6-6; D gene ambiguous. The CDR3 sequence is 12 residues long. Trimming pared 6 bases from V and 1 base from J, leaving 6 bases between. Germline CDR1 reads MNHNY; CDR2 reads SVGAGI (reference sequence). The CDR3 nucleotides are TGTGCCAGCAGCCACAAGAACACTGAAGCTTTCTTT. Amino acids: CASSHKNTEAFF.